Sequencing of this T cell receptor beta chain was carried out in a study of human T cells and chemical hapten exposure. Study-wide background: Patients, mostly women, had alopecia areata, alopecia totalis or alopecia universalis.

The CDR3 is made up of 16 amino acids. Trimming shortened V by 1 base and J by 2 bases, and 11 bases separated the two germline ends. Germline-derived CDR1 and CDR2 are MNHEY and SMNVEV (reference sequence). Time point described: pre-sensitization, week 0. Specified treatment: therapeutic diphenylcyclopropenone sensitization with weekly scalp DPC. A single record per CDR3 protein comes from TCRdb applying MiXCR to the RACE reads. The sample records about 380,000 distinct CDR3 sequences, less than 6.5% being singletons. The sample holds a few counts of this clonotype. V usage is TRBV27 and J usage is TRBJ2-2; the D gene could be TRBD1 or TRBD2 (5 bases each). The sequencing used whole blood, collected in connection with sensitization to the hapten diphenylcyclopropenone (DPC). The TCR comes from a woman aged 45 to 65 with alopecia areata. Some clones in this sample may be carry-over from other donors' samples. CDR3 protein: CASSLLGTANTGELFF. The CDR3 nucleotides read TGTGCCAGCAGTTTATTAGGGACCGCCAACACCGGGGAGCTGTTTTTT.